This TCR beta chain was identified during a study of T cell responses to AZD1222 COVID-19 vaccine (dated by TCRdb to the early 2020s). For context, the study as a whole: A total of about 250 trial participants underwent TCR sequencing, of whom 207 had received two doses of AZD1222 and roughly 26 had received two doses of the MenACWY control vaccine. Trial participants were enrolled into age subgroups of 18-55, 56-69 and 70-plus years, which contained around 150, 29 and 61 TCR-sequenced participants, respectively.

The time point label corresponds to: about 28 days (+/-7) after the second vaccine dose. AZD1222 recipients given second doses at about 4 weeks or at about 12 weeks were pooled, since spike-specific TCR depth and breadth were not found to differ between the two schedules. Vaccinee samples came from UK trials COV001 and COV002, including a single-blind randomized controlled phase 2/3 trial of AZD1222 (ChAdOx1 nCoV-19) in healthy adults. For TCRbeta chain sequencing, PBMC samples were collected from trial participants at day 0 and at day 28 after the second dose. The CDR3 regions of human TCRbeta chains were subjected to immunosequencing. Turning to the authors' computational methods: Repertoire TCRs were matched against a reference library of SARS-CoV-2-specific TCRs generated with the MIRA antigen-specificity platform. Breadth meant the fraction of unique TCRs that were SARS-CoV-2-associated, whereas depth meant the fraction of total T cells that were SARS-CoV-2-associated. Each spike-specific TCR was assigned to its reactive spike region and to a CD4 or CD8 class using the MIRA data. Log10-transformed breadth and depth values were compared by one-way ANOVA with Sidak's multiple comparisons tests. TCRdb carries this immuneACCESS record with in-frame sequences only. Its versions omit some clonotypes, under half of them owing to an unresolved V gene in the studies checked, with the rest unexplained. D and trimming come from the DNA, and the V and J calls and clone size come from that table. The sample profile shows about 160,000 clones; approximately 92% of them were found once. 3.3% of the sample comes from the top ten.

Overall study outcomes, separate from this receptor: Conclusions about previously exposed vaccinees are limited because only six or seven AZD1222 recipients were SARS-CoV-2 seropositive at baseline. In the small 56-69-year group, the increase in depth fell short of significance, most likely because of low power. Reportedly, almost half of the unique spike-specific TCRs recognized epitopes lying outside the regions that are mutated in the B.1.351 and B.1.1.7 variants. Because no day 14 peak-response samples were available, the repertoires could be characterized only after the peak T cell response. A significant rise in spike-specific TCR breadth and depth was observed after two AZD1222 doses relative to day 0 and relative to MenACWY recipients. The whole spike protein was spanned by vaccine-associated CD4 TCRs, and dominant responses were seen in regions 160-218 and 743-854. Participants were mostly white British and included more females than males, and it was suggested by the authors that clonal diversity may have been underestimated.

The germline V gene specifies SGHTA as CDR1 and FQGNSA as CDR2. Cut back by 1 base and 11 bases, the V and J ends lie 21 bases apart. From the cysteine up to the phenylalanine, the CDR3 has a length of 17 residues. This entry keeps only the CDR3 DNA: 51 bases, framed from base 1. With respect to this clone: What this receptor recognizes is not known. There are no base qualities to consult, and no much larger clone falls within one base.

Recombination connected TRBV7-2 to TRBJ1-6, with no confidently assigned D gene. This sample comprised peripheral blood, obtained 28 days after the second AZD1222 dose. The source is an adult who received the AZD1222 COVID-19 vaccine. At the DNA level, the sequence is TGTGCCAGCAGCTTAGTTTCGGTCGGCTTTGAGGAAGCACCCCTCCACTTT. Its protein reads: CASSLVSVGFEEAPLHF.